Each of the 30 T cell receptor beta chains below was sequenced from the same sample in a study of blood T cell repertoires in COVID-19. The method was immunoSEQ multiplex PCR; TCRdb's version includes in-frame clones alone and lacks a portion of them. The sample records 250,000 to 350,000 clones, about 81% being singletons. The sequencing input was peripheral blood. The receptors derive from a human donor with COVID-19, enrolled during active disease. The donor label of this sample is uncertain.

This clone was seen repeatedly, ten times or more. The chain employs TRBV27 and TRBJ2-7, with 8 bases lining up with TRBD2. The CDR3 spans 14 residues. Germline CDR1 is MNHEY and CDR2 is SMNVEV (reference sequence). V gave up 6 bases and J gave up 2 bases; unmatched junction bases: 6. This chain's CDR3 is CASSSGSETYEQYF. CDR3 sequence (DNA): TGTGCCAGCAGCAGCGGGAGTGAGACCTACGAGCAGTACTTC.

The chain carries TRBV7-2 and TRBJ2-5; D call uncertain. Germline V gene sequence: CDR1 SGHTA, CDR2 FQGNSA. Deletions cut 1 base from V and 0 bases from J, with 9 bases between. The CDR3 consists of 15 residues. This CDR3 is CASSLEARYQETQYF. CDR3 DNA: TGTGCCAGCAGCTTAGAAGCTAGGTACCAAGAGACCCAGTACTTC.

This sequence joins TRBV3-1 (or the pseudogene TRBV3-2) and TRBJ1-1; the D gene is possibly TRBD1 (6 bases). The CDR3 is 15 residues long. CDR1 is LGHDT and CDR2 is YNNKEL in the germline V gene (reference sequence). The V end was cut by 4 bases, the J end by 4 bases, with 16 bases between. CDR3 region: CASSPGWGPSTEAFF. DNA for the CDR3: TGTGCCAGCAGCCCCGGCTGGGGGCCCAGCACTGAAGCTTTCTTT.

The chain is built from TRBV7-9 and TRBJ2-5, with D perhaps matching TRBD2 (5 bases). The V end lost 5 bases, the J end lost 2 bases, and 18 bases lay between the germline ends. Germline assignment: CDR1 SEHNR and CDR2 FQNEAQ (reference sequence). CDR3 length: 16 residues. The CDR3 spells CASSTPLGGPQETQYF. CDR3 DNA: TGTGCCAGCAGCACACCATTGGGCGGGCCTCAAGAGACCCAGTACTTC.

The chain has TRBV28 and TRBJ2-3, with a weak D call TRBD2 (5 bases). This CDR3 is built from 16 residues. V lost 5 bases to trimming and J lost 6 bases, with 21 bases between them. Germline V gives CDR1 MDHEN, CDR2 SYDVKM. CDR3 amino acids: CASSPLGEGLGDTQYF. CDR3 coding DNA: TGTGCCAGCAGTCCCTTGGGAGAAGGGCTCGGGGATACGCAGTATTTT.

This chain links TRBV4-3 with TRBJ1-3; D is undetermined. V was cut by 0 bases and J by 0 bases, with 6 bases left in between. This CDR3 is 15 amino acids long. Looked up from germline, CDR1 is LGHNA and CDR2 is YSLEER. The CDR3 DNA reads as TGCGCCAGCAGCCAAGACAGTTTCTCTGGAAACACCATATATTTT. Encoded protein: CASSQDSFSGNTIYF.

This chain connects TRBV7-6 to TRBJ2-1, with TRBD2 matching over 16 bases. This CDR3 is built from 15 residues. CDR1 is SGHVS, CDR2 FNYEAQ, per germline. J gave up 8 bases and V 4 bases, and 2 bases lay outside the gene matches. CDR3 residues: CASSSGTSGRDEQFF. DNA for the CDR3: TGTGCCAGCAGCTCAGGGACTAGCGGGAGGGATGAGCAGTTCTTC.

V usage is TRBV14 and J usage is TRBJ2-5; 10 bases fit TRBD2. CDR1 SGHDN and CDR2 FVKESK come from the germline V gene. Trimming took 0 bases from V and 5 from J; bases not matched to a gene: 3. There are 15 residues in the CDR3. CDR3 nucleotides: TGTGCCAGCAGCCAAGAATCGACTAGCGGGGAGACCCAGTACTTC. Translation gives CASSQESTSGETQYF.

This clone was seen only once. This chain joins TRBV14 and TRBJ1-3; TRBD1 aligns across 7 bases. V lost 6 bases and J lost 0; bases outside the gene matches: 2. CDR1 is SGHDN and CDR2 is FVKESK in the germline V gene. This CDR3 contains 14 residues. The CDR3 DNA is TGTGCCAGCAGGGGACAGCTCTCTGGAAACACCATATATTTT. Its translation: CASRGQLSGNTIYF.

The CDR3 loop reads CASSFVWGQAPETQYF. CDR3 DNA: TGTGCCAGCAGCTTTGTGTGGGGACAGGCGCCAGAGACCCAGTACTTC. This chain links TRBV5-8 with TRBJ2-5, with 8 bases identical to TRBD1. CDR3 length: 16 residues. The junction had 10 bases not matched to a gene; V was cut back by 2 bases and J by 4 bases. Germline CDR1 SGHTS, CDR2 YDEGEE.

This clone was seen once. The rearrangement joins TRBV18 to TRBJ1-5; 7 bases match TRBD1. V shed 5 bases, J shed 6 bases, and the junction held 13 bases outside the gene matches. Germline values: CDR1 KGHSH, CDR2 LQKENI. CDR3 length: 16 residues. Here the CDR3 reads CASSETQQGWVQPQHF. In DNA form, the CDR3 reads TGTGCCAGCTCAGAAACCCAACAGGGGTGGGTTCAGCCCCAGCATTTT.

The V gene is TRBV12-3 or TRBV12-4, the J gene TRBJ1-2; D may be TRBD1 (6 bases). V lost 3 bases and J 8 bases, leaving 13 bases between the germline ends. The CDR3 contains 13 residues. The CDR3 coding sequence is TGTGCCAGCAGTTTTGATGGGGACAACGGCTACACCTTC. This codes for CASSFDGDNGYTF.

The chain has TRBV7-2 and TRBJ2-1, with TRBD1 matching over 7 bases. Trimming at V came to 2 bases and at J to 10 bases, leaving 2 bases not matched to a gene. This CDR3 contains 12 residues. Germline CDR1 reads SGHTA; CDR2 reads FQGNSA. The CDR3 DNA reads as TGTGCCAGCAGCTTAACAGGGGTAGAGCAGTTCTTC. It specifies CASSLTGVEQFF.

The V call is TRBV10-3, the J call TRBJ1-5, with unresolved D. In germline, CDR1 is ENHRY, CDR2 SYGVKD. Trimming pared 6 bases from V and 1 base from J, leaving 13 bases between. CDR3 length equals 15 residues. The CDR3 sequence: CAIRNQEESNQPQHF. The CDR3 nucleotides read TGTGCCATCAGGAACCAGGAGGAAAGCAATCAGCCCCAGCATTTT.

This rearrangement joins TRBV18 to TRBJ1-5, with D perhaps matching TRBD1 (5 bases). CDR1 and CDR2 (germline): KGHSH, LQKENI. V was clipped by 1 base and J by 5 bases, with 12 bases between them. There are 15 residues in the CDR3. In DNA form, the CDR3 reads TGTGCCAGCTCACCACGCTCTGACAGTTATCAGCCCCAGCATTTT. Amino acid sequence: CASSPRSDSYQPQHF.

This clone is a singleton in its sample. The chain joins TRBV3-1 (or the pseudogene TRBV3-2) to TRBJ2-7, with 10 bases identical to TRBD2. J lost 6 bases, V lost 3 bases, and 8 bases had no gene match. Germline loops: CDR1 LGHDT, CDR2 YNNKEL (reference sequence). This CDR3 has 15 residues. Written as DNA, the CDR3 is TGTGCCAGCAGCCAGCTAAGCGGGAGGGCGGCCGAGCAGTACTTC. This encodes CASSQLSGRAAEQYF.

The CDR3 DNA reads TGTGCCAGCTCACCGGCAGGGGGGCACTATGGCTACACCTTC. Encoded protein: CASSPAGGHYGYTF. The chain couples TRBV18 to TRBJ1-2; 7 nucleotides align to TRBD1. Trimming took 3 bases from V and 3 from J; bases not matched to a gene: 4. Germline-derived CDR1 and CDR2 are KGHSH and LQKENI. This CDR3 is 14 amino acids long.

CDR3 region: CASSVGTSGRANEQFF. The DNA of the CDR3 is TGTGCCAGCAGCGTAGGGACTAGCGGGAGGGCCAATGAGCAGTTCTTC. V gene TRBV9 combines with J gene TRBJ2-1, with 15 bases fitting TRBD2. J lost 6 bases, V lost 0 bases, and 1 base had no gene match. CDR1 is SGDLS and CDR2 is YYNGEE in the germline V gene. The CDR3 consists of 16 residues.

CDR3 nucleotide sequence: TGTGCCAGCAGCGTAGGGCAGGATAATTCACCCCTCCACTTT. It encodes CASSVGQDNSPLHF. The V and J genes are TRBV9 and TRBJ1-6, with D unresolved. The germline V and J ends were trimmed by 0 bases and 5 bases, with 6 bases remaining between them. CDR1 SGDLS and CDR2 YYNGEE come from the germline V gene. CDR3 length: 14 amino acids.

This clone was counted between two and nine times. The rearrangement joins TRBV4-1 to TRBJ2-5; 12 bases are shared with TRBD2. J gave up 5 bases and V 10 bases, and 14 bases lay outside the gene matches. CDR1 MGHRA and CDR2 YSYEKL come from the germline V gene. The CDR3 sequence is 16 residues long. CDR3: CATSSSSGRAWETQYF. The CDR3 DNA sequence: TGCGCCACCAGTTCGTCTAGCGGGAGGGCTTGGGAGACCCAGTACTTC.

This clone showed up just a few times. The chain combines TRBV19 with TRBJ1-1, with D unresolved. There are 16 residues in the CDR3. CDR1 LNHDA and CDR2 SQIVND come from the germline V gene (reference sequence). V lost 3 bases and J lost 1, with 15 bases in between. The CDR3, as DNA: TGTGCCAGTAGTATGGGCACGGTAATACGGAACACTGAAGCTTTCTTT. As protein: CASSMGTVIRNTEAFF. The entire variable domain, with the rest obtained from reference TRBV19 and TRBJ1-1, is as follows: DGGITQSPKYLFRKEGQNVTLSCEQNLNHDAMYWYRQDPGQGLRLIYYSQIVNDFQKGDIAEGYSVSREKKESFPLTVTSAQKNPTAFYLCASSMGTVIRNTEAFFGQGTRLTVV.

V usage is TRBV10-1 and J usage is TRBJ2-2; D may be TRBD2 (5 bases). The CDR3 is 12 residues long. In germline, CDR1 is WNHNN, CDR2 SYGVQD (reference sequence). Trimming left V 2 bases short and J 8 bases short, with 6 bases between. The CDR3 bases are TGCGCCAGCAGTGAGCCGGGGGGGGAGCTGTTTTTT. It translates to CASSEPGGELFF.

This clone appeared a single time. The chain has TRBV19 and TRBJ2-3, with TRBD1 matching over 12 bases. This CDR3 spans 13 amino acids. V shed 6 bases, J shed 14 bases, and the junction held 9 bases outside the gene matches. Germline V gene sequence: CDR1 LNHDA, CDR2 SQIVND (reference sequence). The CDR3 coding sequence is TGTGCCAGTAGACTCGCCGGGACAGGGGGCATGTATTTT. Its translation is CASRLAGTGGMYF.

This chain links TRBV7-3 with TRBJ1-1, with 8 bases fitting TRBD1. Trimming cost V 6 bases and J 3 bases; bases outside gene matches: 3. Germline V CDR1 and CDR2: SGHTA, FQGTGA. The CDR3 runs to 13 residues. The CDR3: CASSMDRDTEAFF. CDR3 in DNA: TGTGCCAGCAGTATGGACAGGGACACTGAAGCTTTCTTT.

The gene calls are TRBV28 and TRBJ1-6, with D tentatively TRBD1 (5 bases). This CDR3 has 14 residues. V was shortened by 6 bases and J by 6 bases, with 12 bases between the two germline ends. CDR1 and CDR2 from the germline V gene are MDHEN and SYDVKM. CDR3 in DNA: TGTGCCAGCAGCAAATCTGGGGCTAATTCACCCCTCCACTTT. This sequence encodes CASSKSGANSPLHF.

The V call is TRBV9, the J call TRBJ1-2, with TRBD1 as a possible D gene (5 bases). Trimming cost V 0 bases and J 8 bases, with 14 bases left between them. CDR1 and CDR2 from the germline V gene are SGDLS and YYNGEE. The CDR3 sequence is 14 residues long. The CDR3 region has the DNA TGTGCCAGCAGCGTAGGACAGCATTCTATGGGCTACACCTTC. Its translation: CASSVGQHSMGYTF.

The rearrangement links TRBV6-5 to TRBJ2-3; 10 nucleotides align to TRBD2. CDR3 size: 15 residues. V was pared by 6 bases and J by 3 bases, with 6 bases of the junction left unmatched. Germline CDR1 is MNHEY and CDR2 is SVGAGI. The CDR3 DNA sequence: TGTGCCAGCAGACGGAGCGGGAGGGAAACAGATACGCAGTATTTT. Its translation: CASRRSGRETDTQYF.

The gene calls are TRBV4-1 and TRBJ2-1; 9 bases are shared with TRBD2. Per the germline V gene, CDR1 is MGHRA and CDR2 is YSYEKL. V shed 3 bases and J 8 bases; nucleotides not matched to a gene: 5. The CDR3 covers 14 residues. CDR3: CASSQIAGVDEQFF. The CDR3 coding sequence is TGCGCCAGCAGCCAGATAGCGGGAGTTGATGAGCAGTTCTTC.

Details on this clone: The same CDR3 also results from other DNA sequences found in this sample. The chain joins TRBV27 to TRBJ1-5; 7 bases are shared with TRBD1. The junction had 7 bases not matched to a gene; V was cut back by 5 bases and J by 6 bases. The CDR3 contains 14 residues. Germline V CDR1 and CDR2: MNHEY, SMNVEV (reference sequence). CDR3 sequence: CASSLRQGGQPQHF. CDR3 DNA: TGTGCCAGCAGTCTTAGACAGGGCGGTCAGCCCCAGCATTTT.

This clone was observed a handful of times. The chain has TRBV9 and TRBJ2-2; TRBD1 agrees at 7 bases. V lost 4 bases to trimming and J lost 3 bases; unmatched junction nucleotides: 6. The CDR3 totals 15 residues. Germline loops: CDR1 SGDLS, CDR2 YYNGEE. CDR3 in amino acids: CASSRGQEDTGELFF. CDR3 DNA sequence: TGTGCCAGCAGCCGAGGACAGGAGGACACCGGGGAGCTGTTTTTT.